These T cell receptor beta chains were read from a single sample in a study of regulatory T cells in long-lasting Graves disease. TCRdb reanalysed the multiplex PCR reads using MiXCR and keeps one entry per CDR3 protein. This sample has around 510,000 distinct CDR3 sequences, with around 20% found just once. Sequenced material: peripheral blood mononuclear cells (PBMCs), taken when the disease was refractory, from a patient treated with antithyroid drugs. The receptors were sampled from a female donor with Graves disease. The CDR3 runs from the conserved cysteine through the conserved F or W. The D gene is left open where the match is weak. Some rows mark clone size as missing; the rest say once, few, many or name a class of expanded clone.

j_gene,abundance,d_gene,v_gene,CDR3aa,CDR3nt
TRBJ1-2,-,-,TRBV28,CASKFTGSNYGYTF,TGTGCCAGCAAATTCACAGGCTCTAACTATGGCTACACCTTC
TRBJ1-4,few,-,TRBV25-1,CASSETNEKLFF,TGTGCCAGCAGTGAGACTAATGAAAAACTGTTTTTT
TRBJ2-7,many,TRBD1,TRBV20-1,CSARVGQGTMREQYF,TGCAGTGCTAGGGTGGGACAGGGGACCATGAGGGAGCAGTACTTC
TRBJ1-1,-,-,TRBV18,CASSPKQNTEAFF,TGTGCCAGCTCACCAAAGCAGAACACTGAAGCTTTCTTT
TRBJ2-7,many,-,TRBV6-2/TRBV6-3,CASSEPREQYF,TGTGCCAGCAGTGAGCCTCGGGAGCAGTACTTC
TRBJ2-2,few,-,TRBV2,CASTTDHTGELFF,TGTGCCAGCACCACCGACCACACCGGGGAGCTGTTTTTT
TRBJ2-1,-,-,TRBV5-1,CASSLVEGVPYNEQFF,TGCGCCAGCAGCTTGGTTGAGGGTGTCCCCTACAATGAGCAGTTCTTC
TRBJ1-5,-,TRBD1,TRBV28,CASSHGTANQPQHF,TGTGCCAGCAGTCACGGGACAGCAAATCAGCCCCAGCATTTT
TRBJ2-5,-,-,TRBV9,CASSVGASDQETQYF,TGTGCCAGCAGCGTAGGGGCTAGCGACCAAGAGACCCAGTACTTC
TRBJ2-7,many,TRBD2,TRBV27,CASRPGTSTYEQYF,TGTGCCAGCAGGCCCGGGACTAGTACCTACGAGCAGTACTTC
TRBJ1-2,-,-,TRBV7-9,CASRLPGNYGYTF,TGTGCCAGCAGGCTGCCGGGCAACTATGGCTACACCTTC
TRBJ2-7,few,-,TRBV6-1,CASSNLAREQYF,TGTGCCAGCAGCAACCTAGCGCGCGAGCAGTACTTC
TRBJ2-7,-,TRBD1,TRBV27,CASSFRGWAQGAGEQYF,TGTGCCAGCAGTTTTCGGGGTTGGGCACAGGGGGCTGGCGAGCAGTACTTC
TRBJ2-7,many,TRBD2,TRBV2,CASTQTGGVSYEQYF,TGTGCCAGCACCCAAACGGGAGGGGTCTCCTACGAGCAGTACTTC
TRBJ2-1,-,TRBD2,TRBV6-1,CASSVGTSGRVWYNEQFF,TGTGCCAGCAGTGTAGGGACTAGCGGGAGGGTTTGGTACAATGAGCAGTTCTTC
TRBJ2-7,many,-,TRBV7-2,CASSLLRGTYEQYF,TGTGCCAGCAGCTTATTACGCGGAACCTACGAGCAGTACTTC
TRBJ2-7,few,TRBD2,TRBV7-9,CASTSPLAGGPYEQYF,TGTGCCAGCACCTCACCACTAGCGGGAGGCCCCTACGAGCAGTACTTC
TRBJ2-2,many,-,TRBV28,CASSVGAGELFF,TGTGCCAGCAGCGTAGGGGCCGGGGAGCTGTTTTTT
TRBJ1-5,many,-,TRBV6-5,CASSYSSGQGQPQHF,TGTGCCAGCAGTTACTCCTCCGGTCAGGGTCAGCCCCAGCATTTT
TRBJ2-4,few,-,TRBV3-1,CASSQSPSGAKNIQYF,TGTGCCAGCAGCCAATCCCCATCTGGGGCCAAAAACATTCAGTACTTC
TRBJ2-1,-,-,TRBV7-2,CASSPAPGHNEQFF,TGTGCCAGCAGCCCCGCTCCGGGGCACAATGAGCAGTTCTTC
TRBJ2-2,once,TRBD2,TRBV7-2,CASSLSGRAVTGELFF,TGTGCCAGCAGCCTTAGCGGGAGGGCCGTCACCGGGGAGCTGTTTTTT
TRBJ1-2,many,-,TRBV28,CASSSYQNYGYTF,TGTGCCAGCAGTTCCTACCAGAATTATGGCTACACCTTC
TRBJ2-5,few,-,TRBV13,CASSSTRSGTQYF,TGTGCCAGCAGTTCGACTCGGTCAGGGACCCAGTACTTC
TRBJ2-7,-,-,TRBV29-1,CSGYYGRDEQYF,TGCAGCGGGTATTACGGCCGGGACGAGCAGTACTTC
TRBJ1-5,few,-,TRBV29-1,CSVELVVGQPQHF,TGCAGCGTTGAACTGGTAGTCGGTCAGCCCCAGCATTTT
TRBJ1-1,many,-,TRBV28,CASSLDRLNTEAFF,TGTGCCAGCAGTTTAGACAGGTTGAACACTGAAGCTTTCTTT
TRBJ2-5,many,-,TRBV27,CASSPLQGGQETQYF,TGTGCCAGCAGCCCCCTACAGGGAGGTCAAGAGACCCAGTACTTC
TRBJ1-1,-,-,TRBV7-2,CASSLSTLPGYTEAFF,TGTGCCAGCAGCTTATCGACTCTCCCGGGGTACACTGAAGCTTTCTTT
TRBJ1-4,many,TRBD1,TRBV28,CASSSPTGDLNEKLFF,TGTGCCAGCAGTTCACCTACAGGGGATTTGAACGAAAAACTGTTTTTT
TRBJ2-1,-,TRBD1,TRBV2,CASRWDSLNEQFF,TGTGCCAGCAGATGGGACAGTCTCAATGAGCAGTTCTTC
TRBJ2-7,-,-,TRBV7-9,CASSLIREQYF,TGTGCCAGCAGCTTAATAAGGGAGCAGTACTTC
TRBJ2-1,-,-,TRBV29-1,CSVEDRRSFYNEQFF,TGCAGCGTTGAAGATCGTCGGTCTTTCTACAATGAGCAGTTCTTC
TRBJ2-5,many,-,TRBV6-1,CASSPSGKRRIQETQYF,TGTGCCAGCAGTCCCTCAGGGAAAAGGAGGATACAAGAGACCCAGTACTTC
TRBJ1-2,-,-,TRBV7-6,CASSLEGGFNYGYTF,TGTGCCAGCAGCTTAGAGGGAGGTTTTAACTATGGCTACACCTTC
TRBJ1-1,-,-,TRBV30,CAWRRSWGYTEALF,TGTGCCTGGAGACGTAGTTGGGGGTACACTGAAGCTCTCTTT
TRBJ1-5,many,-,TRBV6-2/TRBV6-3,CASSERGGIGQPQHF,TGTGCCAGCAGTGAACGGGGGGGCATCGGTCAGCCCCAGCATTTT
TRBJ1-1,many,TRBD1,TRBV5-1,CASSPLPGQYTEAFF,TGCGCCAGCAGCCCCCTCCCGGGACAGTACACTGAAGCTTTCTTT
TRBJ2-7,many,TRBD1,TRBV3-1,CASSQEWDRAYEQYF,TGTGCCAGCAGCCAAGAATGGGACAGGGCCTACGAGCAGTACTTC
TRBJ1-3,few,-,TRBV19,CASSDMAGNTIYF,TGTGCCAGCTCGGACATGGCTGGAAACACCATATATTTT
TRBJ2-5,many,-,TRBV5-5,CASSLSGGRFETQYF,TGTGCCAGCAGCTTGTCCGGGGGCCGGTTCGAGACCCAGTACTTC
TRBJ2-1,few,-,TRBV5-8,CASSPYSRGGNEQFF,TGTGCCAGCAGCCCTTATTCAAGGGGGGGCAATGAGCAGTTCTTC
TRBJ1-5,-,-,TRBV6-5,CASSSLDDQPQHF,TGTGCCAGCAGTTCCTTGGACGATCAGCCCCAGCATTTT
TRBJ1-1,many,-,TRBV5-6,CASSRLGTEGDTEAFF,TGTGCCAGCAGCCGACTAGGGACTGAGGGGGACACTGAAGCTTTCTTT
TRBJ2-7,-,TRBD1,TRBV5-1,CASTRTGRAYEQYF,TGCGCCAGCACCCGGACAGGAAGGGCTTACGAGCAGTACTTC
TRBJ2-7,-,TRBD2,TRBV20-1,CSARPEIAGAYEQYF,TGCAGTGCTAGACCGGAAATAGCGGGGGCCTACGAGCAGTACTTC
TRBJ2-7,-,-,TRBV6-5,CASSYTPTYEQYF,TGTGCCAGCAGTTACACCCCGACCTACGAGCAGTACTTC
TRBJ1-5,many,-,TRBV4-3,CASSLAPTSRQPQHF,TGCGCCAGCAGCCTAGCCCCGACAAGTCGTCAGCCCCAGCATTTT
TRBJ2-4,many,-,TRBV12-3/TRBV12-4,CASSSPTGPRYF,TGTGCCAGCAGCTCCCCAACAGGCCCCCGGTACTTC
TRBJ2-7,few,TRBD1,TRBV10-2,CASSVRWQGAEEQYF,TGCGCCAGCAGTGTACGATGGCAGGGGGCAGAAGAGCAGTACTTC
TRBJ2-1,-,-,TRBV27,CASSPLSYNEQFF,TGTGCCAGCAGTCCGCTCTCCTACAATGAGCAGTTCTTC
TRBJ1-5,many,TRBD1,TRBV2,CASSKDRGRIEPQHF,TGTGCCAGCAGTAAAGACAGGGGCCGGATTGAGCCCCAGCATTTT
TRBJ1-1,few,-,TRBV7-9,CASSLFRAAGTEAFF,TGTGCCAGCAGCTTGTTCAGGGCCGCGGGCACTGAAGCTTTCTTT
TRBJ2-7,many,TRBD2,TRBV7-2,CASSRRGLAASYEQYF,TGTGCCAGCAGTCGACGTGGGCTAGCGGCCTCCTACGAGCAGTACTTC
TRBJ1-2,-,TRBD1,TRBV20-1,CSAWDRGQNYGYTF,TGCAGTGCTTGGGACAGGGGGCAGAACTATGGCTACACCTTC
TRBJ2-5,-,-,TRBV4-1,CASSQEHIGETQYF,TGCGCCAGCAGCCAAGAACACATAGGAGAGACCCAGTACTTC
TRBJ2-2,few,-,TRBV28,CASHLGARNTGELFF,TGTGCCAGCCACTTAGGGGCCCGGAACACCGGGGAGCTGTTTTTT